This T cell receptor (beta chain) appears in the sequencing data of a study of blood T cell repertoires in COVID-19. Germline CDR1 is MNHEY and CDR2 is SVGAGI. V shed 1 base and J shed 7 bases, with 10 bases lying between them. The length of the CDR3 is 13 residues. Per the original data handling: Amplification of reference gene primers provided the estimated nucleated cell counts. Profiling relied on immunoSEQ multiplex PCR, and the TCRdb table lists in-frame clones only, not all of them. V and J calls and clone size are copied from that table; D and trimming were computed from the DNA. The table lists about 67,000 clones, just under 80% of them singletons.

What was sequenced was peripheral blood. The rearrangement joins TRBV6-5 to TRBJ1-1; D perhaps matches TRBD1 (5 bases). The receptor was isolated from a woman aged 55-70 years with acute or convalescent COVID-19. DNA of the CDR3: TGTGCCAGCAGTTACTTGGACAAAAGTGAAGCTTTCTTT. It is translated as CASSYLDKSEAFF.